This TCR beta chain was recovered during a study of blood T cell repertoires in COVID-19. The overall study: Italy, Spain and the United States were the sources of the convalescent and acute COVID-19 samples. The analysed material was cDNA or gDNA that came from T cells, B-cell-depleted T cells, or PBMCs.

The V gene lost 5 bases and the J gene lost 7 bases, with 23 bases spanning the gap. The V gene's germline CDR1 is KGHDR and CDR2 SFDVKD. The CDR3 is made up of 18 amino acids. Authors' methods: Reference gene primer amplification gave estimated nucleated cell counts. This table comes from immunoSEQ multiplex PCR, and its TCRdb copy is limited to in-frame clones, with some not included. V, J and clone size are taken as reported in that table, and D and trimming were inferred from the DNA itself. The sample has roughly 220,000 clones; 86% are singletons. Sequenced material: peripheral blood. The V call is TRBV24-1, the J call TRBJ1-6; no clear D gene. The sequence derives from a man aged 25-45 years who had recovered from COVID-19. This chain's CDR3 is CATSGARMRADNNSPLHF. DNA of the CDR3: TGTGCCACCAGTGGAGCCCGAATGAGGGCAGACAACAATTCACCCCTCCACTTT.